Listed below are T cell receptor beta chains from one sample, sequenced in a study of regulatory T cells in long-lasting Graves disease. In TCRdb, the multiplex PCR reads were re-called with MiXCR into one record per CDR3 protein. The sample contains a few hundred thousand distinct CDR3 sequences, over 15% of which appear only once. This sample also belongs to another study, concerning T cells in Graves' hyperthyroidism and ophthalmopathy.

Sequenced material: peripheral blood mononuclear cells (PBMCs), taken at new diagnosis, from a patient treated with antithyroid drugs. These receptor sequences come from a man in his forties with Graves disease. Each CDR3 is given with its conserved first and last residue. A D gene is named only where the DNA matches it firmly. The size entry is marked missing in some rows and otherwise reads once, few, many or a size class.

v_gene	d_gene	j_gene	abundance	CDR3aa	CDR3nt
TRBV7-9	NA	TRBJ2-3	many	CASSWDFVAADTQYF	TGTGCCAGCAGCTGGGACTTTGTAGCGGCTGATACGCAGTATTTT
TRBV9	NA	TRBJ2-5	few	CASSVGVGQETQYF	TGTGCCAGCAGCGTAGGGGTTGGTCAAGAGACCCAGTACTTC
TRBV11-3	NA	TRBJ2-7	many	CASSLVQEASYEQYF	TGTGCCAGCAGCTTAGTACAGGAGGCGTCCTACGAGCAGTACTTC
TRBV18	NA	TRBJ2-7	many	CASSPRAITPHEQYF	TGTGCCAGCTCACCACGGGCGATAACGCCCCACGAGCAGTACTTC
TRBV19	TRBD1	TRBJ2-2	NA	CASSLYRGLSTGELFF	TGTGCCAGTAGTCTATACAGGGGGCTGAGCACCGGGGAGCTGTTTTTT
TRBV4-3	TRBD1	TRBJ1-4	NA	CASSRHRQGSEKLFF	TGCGCCAGCAGCCGACACCGACAGGGAAGTGAAAAACTGTTTTTT
TRBV18	NA	TRBJ1-1	many	CASSLTEGRGSEAFF	TGTGCCAGCTCACTAACCGAGGGGCGCGGGTCTGAAGCTTTCTTT
TRBV11-2	NA	TRBJ2-1	many	CASSPPQFLDNEQFF	TGTGCCAGCAGCCCACCCCAGTTTTTGGACAATGAGCAGTTCTTC
TRBV20-1	NA	TRBJ2-3	few	CSARGPGAYTQYF	TGCAGTGCTAGAGGTCCAGGGGCTTATACGCAGTATTTT
TRBV30	NA	TRBJ2-3	few	CAWSVRVAGPDTQYF	TGTGCCTGGAGTGTACGAGTGGCGGGGCCAGATACGCAGTATTTT
TRBV5-1	NA	TRBJ2-3	many	CASSLGTRTDTQYF	TGCGCCAGCAGCCTAGGGACACGCACAGATACGCAGTATTTT
TRBV7-2	NA	TRBJ2-2	many	CASSLAGNTGELFF	TGTGCCAGCAGCTTAGCTGGGAACACCGGGGAGCTGTTTTTT